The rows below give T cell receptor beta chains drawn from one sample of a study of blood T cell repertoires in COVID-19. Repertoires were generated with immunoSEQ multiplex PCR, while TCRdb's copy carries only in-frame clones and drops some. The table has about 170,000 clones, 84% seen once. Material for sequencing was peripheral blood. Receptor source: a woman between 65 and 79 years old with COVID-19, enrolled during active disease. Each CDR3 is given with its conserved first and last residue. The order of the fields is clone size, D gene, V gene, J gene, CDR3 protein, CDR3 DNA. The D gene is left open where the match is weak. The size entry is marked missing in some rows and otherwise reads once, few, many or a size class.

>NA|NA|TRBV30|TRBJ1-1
CAWSVMVAGAAFF
TGTGCCTGGAGTGTAATGGTGGCAGGGGCCGCTTTCTTT
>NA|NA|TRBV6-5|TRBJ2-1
CASRAYNEQFF
TGTGCCAGCAGAGCATACAATGAGCAGTTCTTC
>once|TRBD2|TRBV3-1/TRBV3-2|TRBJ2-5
CASSHPGLAEETQYF
TGTGCCAGCAGCCACCCGGGACTAGCGGAAGAGACCCAGTACTTC
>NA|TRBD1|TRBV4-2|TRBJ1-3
CASSQDTRGRGNTIYF
TGTGCCAGCAGCCAAGATACAAGGGGGCGTGGAAACACCATATATTTT
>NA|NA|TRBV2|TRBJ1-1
CASSADYREAFF
TGTGCCAGCAGTGCGGACTACCGAGAAGCTTTCTTT
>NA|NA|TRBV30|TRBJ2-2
CAWSDGGYTGELFF
TGTGCCTGGAGTGACGGGGGTTACACCGGGGAGCTGTTTTTT
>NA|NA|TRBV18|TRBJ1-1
CASSPGRRAEGNTEAFF
TGTGCCAGCTCACCAGGCCGGAGGGCGGAAGGGAACACTGAAGCTTTCTTT
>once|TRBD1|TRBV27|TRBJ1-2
CASSPGQGRLEGYTF
TGTGCCAGCAGTCCCGGACAGGGACGGCTCGAGGGCTACACCTTC
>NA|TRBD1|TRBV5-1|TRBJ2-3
CASSLDGQGARDTQYF
TGCGCCAGCAGCTTGGACGGACAGGGGGCGAGGGATACGCAGTATTTT
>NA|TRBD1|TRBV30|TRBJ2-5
CAWSVLYRGRGETQYF
TGTGCCTGGAGTGTACTTTATAGGGGGCGCGGGGAGACCCAGTACTTC
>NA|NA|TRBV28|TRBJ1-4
CASSLNRRGRDEKLFF
TGTGCCAGCAGTTTAAATCGGCGGGGACGGGATGAAAAACTGTTTTTT
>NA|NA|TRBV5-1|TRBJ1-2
CASSLAAAGARGYTF
TGCGCCAGCAGCTTGGCGGCGGCGGGGGCGCGGGGCTACACCTTC
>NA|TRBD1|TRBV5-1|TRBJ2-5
CASSLEPGQGETQYF
TGCGCCAGCAGCTTGGAACCGGGACAGGGGGAGACCCAGTACTTC
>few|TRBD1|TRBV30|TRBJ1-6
CAWGQGVLTSYNSPLHF
TGTGCCTGGGGACAGGGGGTCTTAACCTCCTATAATTCACCCCTCCACTTT
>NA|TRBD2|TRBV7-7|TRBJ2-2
CASSLGTRGTGELFF
TGTGCCAGCAGCCTGGGGACTAGGGGGACCGGGGAGCTGTTTTTT
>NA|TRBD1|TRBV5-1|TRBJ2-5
CASSGPGTGEKTQYF
TGCGCCAGCAGCGGGCCCGGGACAGGGGAAAAGACCCAGTACTTC
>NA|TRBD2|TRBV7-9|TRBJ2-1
CASSLAGGLNEQFF
TGTGCCAGCAGCCTAGCGGGAGGCCTTAATGAGCAGTTCTTC
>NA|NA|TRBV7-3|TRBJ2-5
CASSLTAGETETQYF
TGTGCCAGCAGCTTAACCGCAGGGGAAACGGAGACCCAGTACTTC
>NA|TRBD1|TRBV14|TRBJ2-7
CASSQSDRGFYEQYF
TGTGCCAGCAGCCAATCAGACAGGGGATTCTACGAGCAGTACTTC
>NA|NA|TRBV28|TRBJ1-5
CASWGRTFEPQHF
TGTGCCAGCTGGGGGCGGACTTTCGAGCCCCAGCATTTT
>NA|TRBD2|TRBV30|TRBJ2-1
CAWSVLAGGQDEQFF
TGTGCCTGGAGTGTATTAGCGGGGGGGCAGGATGAGCAGTTCTTC
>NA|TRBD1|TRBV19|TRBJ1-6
CASSPGTGSSPLHF
TGTGCCAGTAGCCCAGGGACAGGCAGCTCACCCCTCCACTTT
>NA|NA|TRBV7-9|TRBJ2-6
CASSLAGRGRGANVLTF
TGTGCCAGCAGCTTAGCAGGGAGGGGGAGAGGGGCCAACGTCCTGACTTTC
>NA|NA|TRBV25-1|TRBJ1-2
CASSSPTGYGYTF
TGTGCCAGCAGTTCTCCGACAGGCTATGGCTACACCTTC